Listed below are T cell receptor beta chains from one sample, sequenced in a study of cytomegalovirus exposure and HLA in healthy donors. TCRdb keeps only in-frame clones here, not all; method: immunoSEQ multiplex PCR. The sample lists 130,000 or so clones; approximately 8.8% were seen once. Sequenced: PBMCs. The receptors shown here come from a man between 35 and 55 years old in good health and CMV-seronegative. Each CDR3 is given with its conserved first and last residue. The D gene is left open where the match is weak. Some rows have no size entry. The others give once, few or many, or a class for an expanded clone.

J gene	D gene	V gene	clone size	CDR3 DNA	CDR3 protein
TRBJ1-6	.	TRBV5-4	.	TGTGCCAGCAGCCCTTTCGGGGCACCCCTCCACTTT	CASSPFGAPLHF
TRBJ2-1	.	TRBV7-2	.	TGTGCCAGCAGCTTAGCGCCCGGGGATGAGCAGTTCTTC	CASSLAPGDEQFF
TRBJ1-5	.	TRBV19	.	TGTGCCAGTAGTAGGGACATTAATCAGCCCCAGCATTTT	CASSRDINQPQHF
TRBJ1-2	.	TRBV6-1	few	TGTGCCAGCAGTGAAAGCCCGAACTATGGCTACACCTTC	CASSESPNYGYTF
TRBJ1-3	.	TRBV11-2	.	TGTGCCAGCAGTTCGGGACAAAACTCTGGAAACACCATATATTTT	CASSSGQNSGNTIYF
TRBJ2-7	.	TRBV4-1	few	TGCGCCAGCAGCCAAGGGGCTTTATCCTACGAGCAGTACTTC	CASSQGALSYEQYF
TRBJ1-1	.	TRBV6-1	.	TGTGCCAGCAGTGTCTTAGAGAACACTGAAGCTTTCTTT	CASSVLENTEAFF
TRBJ1-2	TRBD1	TRBV29-1	few	TGCAGCGTTGGACAGGGTACCTATGGCTACACCTTC	CSVGQGTYGYTF
TRBJ1-3	TRBD1	TRBV6-6	.	TGTGCCAGCAGCCCCGACAGGGCTGGAAACACCATATATTTT	CASSPDRAGNTIYF
TRBJ2-1	.	TRBV19	few	TGTGCCAGTAGTATAGTAGGCAGGGGCGATTACAATGAGCAGTTCTTC	CASSIVGRGDYNEQFF
TRBJ2-2	TRBD2	TRBV4-2	.	TGTGCCAGCAGCCAAGACCGAAGAGTAGCGGGAACCGGGGAGCTGTTTTTT	CASSQDRRVAGTGELFF
TRBJ1-2	.	TRBV7-8	.	TGTGCCAGCAGCCAGGGGCTGGACAGCTATGGCTACACCTTC	CASSQGLDSYGYTF
TRBJ2-7	TRBD2	TRBV7-2	.	TGTGCCAGCAGCTTAGGACTAGCGGGGTTGTTACACGAGCAGTACTTC	CASSLGLAGLLHEQYF
TRBJ2-7	.	TRBV7-2	.	TGTGCCAGCAGCTTCGGACAATTAGGGCAGTACTTC	CASSFGQLGQYF
TRBJ1-5	.	TRBV19	.	TGTGCCAGTACCCCAGGGAATCAGCCCCAGCATTTT	CASTPGNQPQHF
TRBJ1-6	TRBD1	TRBV29-1	.	TGCAGCGGGAAGACAGGGGGGAATTCACCCCTACACTTT	CSGKTGGNSPLHF
TRBJ2-1	.	TRBV4-3	few	TGCGCCAGCAGCCAAGGTCCGAGGGACAATGAGCAGTTCTTC	CASSQGPRDNEQFF
TRBJ1-3	.	TRBV19	few	TGTGCCAGTACCACGACAGGCTCTGGAAACACCATATATTTT	CASTTTGSGNTIYF
TRBJ2-2	.	TRBV25-1	few	TGTGCCAGCAGGCTACTAGAGCCCGGGGAGCTGTTTTTT	CASRLLEPGELFF
TRBJ2-7	.	TRBV5-1	.	TGCGCCAGCAAAGTCGGCCTTCTTCATACCGGGGGCGAGCAGTACTTC	CASKVGLLHTGGEQYF
TRBJ2-5	TRBD2	TRBV5-4	few	TGTGCCAGCAGCTCCGGGCTAGCGGGGCGAGCTAGCGGGGGACAAGAGACCCAGTACTTC	CASSSGLAGRASGGQETQYF
TRBJ1-4	.	TRBV7-3	few	TGTGCCAGCAGCTTTAGAGATTTCCTCTATGCAACTAATGAAAAACTGTTTTTT	CASSFRDFLYATNEKLFF
TRBJ2-5	.	TRBV28	.	TGTGCCAGCAGTTTAACTGAGACCCAGTACTTC	CASSLTETQYF
TRBJ2-2	.	TRBV27	.	TGTGCCAGCAGTTTGGGAGGGGGCACCGGGGAGCTGTTTTTT	CASSLGGGTGELFF
TRBJ2-5	TRBD2	TRBV10-3	.	TGTGCCATCAGGGGAGGGAACGGAGAGACCCAGTACTTC	CAIRGGNGETQYF
TRBJ1-1	.	TRBV18	.	TGTGCCAGCTCACCACTGGAAGGGGCGCGGACTGAAGCTTTCTTT	CASSPLEGARTEAFF
TRBJ2-1	.	TRBV5-1	.	TGCGCCAGCAGCCTGGGACTCAACAATGAGCAGTTCTTC	CASSLGLNNEQFF